What follows is one T cell receptor (beta chain) and its context. Its antigen is still unknown. CD4+CD45RO+CD25- cells were isolated as memory CD4+ T cells. Constant-region reverse primers amplified full-length variable regions, followed by semi-nested Nested Universal Primer A PCR. A single record per CDR3 protein comes from TCRdb applying MiXCR to the 5' RACE reads. This sample has more than 45,000 distinct CDR3 sequences, with around 26% found just once. Points from the study as a whole: Greatest tumor Treg TCR overlap was with tumor naive CD4+ cells. Tumor memory CD4+ T cell TCR gene usage clustered with blood and lymph node memory CD4+ cells and lymph node naive CD4+ cells.

The J segment lost 7 bases and the V segment lost 1 base, leaving 11 bases of the junction unmatched. The CDR3 is 17 residues long. Germline V lookup: CDR1 MGHRA, CDR2 YSYEKL. Sequencing input: tumor-infiltrating memory CD4+ T cells sorted from the breast tumor. As for subset: memory CD4+ T cells, CD4+CD45RO+CD25-. This clonotype was sampled from a female donor with breast cancer. J is TRBJ2-7 and V is TRBV4-1; 12 nucleotides line up with TRBD1. This CDR3 reads CASSQGFPGQGAKEQYF. The CDR3 DNA is TGCGCCAGCAGCCAAGGCTTTCCGGGACAGGGGGCGAAAGAGCAGTACTTC.